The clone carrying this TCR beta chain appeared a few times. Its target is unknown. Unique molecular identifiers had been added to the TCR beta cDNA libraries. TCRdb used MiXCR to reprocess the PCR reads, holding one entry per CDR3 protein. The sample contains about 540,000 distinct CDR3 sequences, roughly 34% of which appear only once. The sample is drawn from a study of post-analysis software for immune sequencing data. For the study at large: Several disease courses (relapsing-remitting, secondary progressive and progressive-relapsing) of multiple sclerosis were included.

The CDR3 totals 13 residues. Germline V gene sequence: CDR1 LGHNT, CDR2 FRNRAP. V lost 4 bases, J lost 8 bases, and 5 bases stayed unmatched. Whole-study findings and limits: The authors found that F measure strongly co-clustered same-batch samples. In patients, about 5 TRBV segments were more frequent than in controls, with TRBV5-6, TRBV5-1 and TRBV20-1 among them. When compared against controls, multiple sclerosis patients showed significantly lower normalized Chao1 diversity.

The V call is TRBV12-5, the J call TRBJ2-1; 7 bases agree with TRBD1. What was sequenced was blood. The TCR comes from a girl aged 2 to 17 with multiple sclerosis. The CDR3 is CASGSRGFDEQFF. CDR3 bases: TGTGCTAGTGGTTCCAGGGGGTTCGATGAGCAGTTCTTC.